Described below is a single TCR beta chain sequence and its context. Its target is unknown. Germline-derived CDR1 and CDR2 are SGHRS and YFSETQ. V shed 5 bases and J 3 bases; nucleotides not matched to a gene: 16. This CDR3 is 17 amino acids long. This entry comes from a study of shared clonotypes between healthy human individuals. Overall study findings and caveats: Memory subsets generally showed smaller estimated richness than naive subsets did.

A deep-level run was used for the assay. An approximately 220 ng quantity of DNA, tens of thousands of T cell genomes, went into the sorted-subset replicate PCRs. The assay was immunoSEQ multiplex PCR, and TCRdb's table has in-frame clones only and misses some. The profile shows hundreds of thousands of clones, about three quarters of them singletons. This TCR came from a woman aged 25 to 39 in good health. The specimen was memory CD4+ T cells sorted from blood. As for subset: CD45RA-negative fraction. The chain links TRBV5-1 to TRBJ1-1; 7 nucleotides match TRBD1. DNA for the CDR3: TGCGCCAGCAGTAGGTTAACTCAGGGGGTCTACGACACTGAAGCTTTCTTT. This sequence encodes CASSRLTQGVYDTEAFF.